These T cell receptor beta chains were read from a single sample in a study of identical twins. TCRdb re-called the 5' RACE reads with MiXCR, one entry per CDR3 protein. The sample lists a few hundred thousand distinct CDR3 sequences, 6.5% to 9.5% seen once, with approximately 3% in the top ten. The same specimen was also included in a second study, on yellow fever vaccine responses in identical twins.

The sample consisted of CD8+ T cells sorted from blood. The receptors stem from a woman between 18 and 29 years old in good health. Each CDR3 is given with its conserved first and last residue. The order of the fields is V gene, D gene, clone size, J gene, CDR3 protein, CDR3 DNA. The D gene is left open where the match is weak. Some rows mark clone size as missing; the rest say once, few, many or name a class of expanded clone.

v_gene: TRBV29-1
d_gene: -
abundance: few
j_gene: TRBJ2-4
CDR3aa: CSFIPGLEENIQYF
CDR3nt: TGCAGCTTCATACCGGGACTCGAAGAAAACATTCAGTACTTC

v_gene: TRBV6-2/TRBV6-3
d_gene: -
abundance: few
j_gene: TRBJ2-3
CDR3aa: CASSYLATDTQYF
CDR3nt: TGTGCCAGCAGTTACTTGGCCACAGATACGCAGTATTTT

v_gene: TRBV12-3/TRBV12-4
d_gene: -
abundance: -
j_gene: TRBJ2-2
CDR3aa: CASSLPGTTNTGELFF
CDR3nt: TGTGCCAGCAGTCTACCCGGGACAACTAACACCGGGGAGCTGTTTTTT

v_gene: TRBV28
d_gene: -
abundance: -
j_gene: TRBJ2-3
CDR3aa: CASSALGARTDTQYF
CDR3nt: TGTGCCAGCAGTGCCCTGGGGGCTCGGACAGATACGCAGTATTTT

v_gene: TRBV2
d_gene: -
abundance: few
j_gene: TRBJ2-7
CDR3aa: CASFLEGGIRSQTSYEQYF
CDR3nt: TGTGCCAGCTTCCTCGAAGGGGGGATTAGGTCGCAGACCTCCTACGAGCAGTACTTC

v_gene: TRBV20-1
d_gene: -
abundance: many
j_gene: TRBJ1-2
CDR3aa: CSAPRRGGDYGYTF
CDR3nt: TGCAGTGCTCCAAGGCGGGGAGGGGACTATGGCTACACCTTC

v_gene: TRBV7-6
d_gene: -
abundance: -
j_gene: TRBJ2-6
CDR3aa: CASSSEHLGSGANVLTF
CDR3nt: TGTGCCAGCAGCTCCGAACATCTTGGCTCTGGGGCCAACGTCCTGACTTTC

v_gene: TRBV4-1
d_gene: TRBD1
abundance: -
j_gene: TRBJ1-2
CDR3aa: CASSQEDRKGYTF
CDR3nt: TGCGCCAGCAGCCAAGAGGACAGGAAGGGCTACACCTTC

v_gene: TRBV27
d_gene: -
abundance: -
j_gene: TRBJ2-1
CDR3aa: CASSLTPSRDEQFF
CDR3nt: TGTGCCAGCAGTCTGACCCCTAGTCGGGATGAGCAGTTCTTC

v_gene: TRBV29-1
d_gene: -
abundance: many
j_gene: TRBJ2-1
CDR3aa: CSVEDNRVQVNEQFF
CDR3nt: TGCAGCGTTGAAGATAACAGGGTGCAGGTCAATGAGCAGTTCTTC

v_gene: TRBV6-1
d_gene: -
abundance: -
j_gene: TRBJ1-1
CDR3aa: CASSARWTKSGGTEAFF
CDR3nt: TGTGCCAGCAGTGCCCGTTGGACAAAATCGGGCGGCACTGAAGCTTTCTTT

v_gene: TRBV3-1
d_gene: -
abundance: many
j_gene: TRBJ2-7
CDR3aa: CASSQGAAVEQYF
CDR3nt: TGTGCCAGCAGCCAAGGCGCGGCTGTGGAGCAGTACTTC

v_gene: TRBV5-6
d_gene: -
abundance: -
j_gene: TRBJ2-7
CDR3aa: CASSFYGAYEQYF
CDR3nt: TGTGCCAGCAGCTTTTATGGGGCCTACGAGCAGTACTTC

v_gene: TRBV27
d_gene: -
abundance: -
j_gene: TRBJ2-7
CDR3aa: CASTLSQGTEQYF
CDR3nt: TGTGCCAGCACACTTAGTCAGGGAACCGAGCAGTACTTC

v_gene: TRBV24-1
d_gene: -
abundance: few
j_gene: TRBJ2-1
CDR3aa: CATSDSRQSYNEQFF
CDR3nt: TGTGCCACCAGTGATTCGAGACAGAGCTACAATGAGCAGTTCTTC

v_gene: TRBV3-1
d_gene: -
abundance: many
j_gene: TRBJ1-2
CDR3aa: CASTSGTSRSYGYTF
CDR3nt: TGTGCCAGCACCTCCGGGACCTCAAGGAGCTATGGCTACACCTTC

v_gene: TRBV5-6
d_gene: TRBD2
abundance: -
j_gene: TRBJ2-5
CDR3aa: CASSPWGGTTQYF
CDR3nt: TGTGCCAGCAGCCCTTGGGGGGGAACGACCCAGTACTTC

v_gene: TRBV3-1
d_gene: -
abundance: few
j_gene: TRBJ2-5
CDR3aa: CASSQEEGQPETQYF
CDR3nt: TGTGCCAGCAGCCAAGAAGAGGGACAACCGGAGACCCAGTACTTC

v_gene: TRBV7-7
d_gene: TRBD1
abundance: few
j_gene: TRBJ2-1
CDR3aa: CASSPGQGPYNEQFF
CDR3nt: TGTGCTAGCAGCCCGGGACAGGGACCCTACAATGAGCAGTTCTTC

v_gene: TRBV2
d_gene: TRBD1
abundance: -
j_gene: TRBJ1-3
CDR3aa: CASSDVDRSSGNTIYF
CDR3nt: TGTGCCAGCAGTGATGTGGACAGGAGCTCTGGAAACACCATATATTTT

v_gene: TRBV15
d_gene: -
abundance: -
j_gene: TRBJ2-3
CDR3aa: CATTHARINTDTQYF
CDR3nt: TGTGCCACCACCCACGCCCGGATAAACACAGATACGCAGTATTTT

v_gene: TRBV6-5
d_gene: -
abundance: many
j_gene: TRBJ1-6
CDR3aa: CASSLGPDIASYNSPLHF
CDR3nt: TGTGCCAGCAGTTTAGGGCCGGACATCGCCTCCTATAATTCACCCCTCCACTTT

v_gene: TRBV24-1
d_gene: TRBD1
abundance: -
j_gene: TRBJ1-2
CDR3aa: CATSGQRDRDIRGYTF
CDR3nt: TGTGCCACCAGTGGTCAAAGGGACAGGGACATCCGTGGCTACACCTTC

v_gene: TRBV29-1
d_gene: -
abundance: few
j_gene: TRBJ2-5
CDR3aa: CSVEPEYQETQYF
CDR3nt: TGCAGCGTTGAACCAGAATATCAAGAGACCCAGTACTTC

v_gene: TRBV7-9
d_gene: -
abundance: many
j_gene: TRBJ2-5
CDR3aa: CASSFSVESQYF
CDR3nt: TGTGCCAGCAGCTTTTCTGTGGAGAGCCAGTACTTC

v_gene: TRBV7-9
d_gene: -
abundance: -
j_gene: TRBJ2-5
CDR3aa: CASSSEQASYQETQYF
CDR3nt: TGTGCCAGCAGCTCGGAACAGGCCTCGTACCAAGAGACCCAGTACTTC

v_gene: TRBV28
d_gene: -
abundance: -
j_gene: TRBJ2-7
CDR3aa: CASSQTDRDWGEQYF
CDR3nt: TGTGCCAGCAGTCAAACCGACAGGGACTGGGGCGAGCAGTACTTC

v_gene: TRBV28
d_gene: TRBD1
abundance: -
j_gene: TRBJ2-1
CDR3aa: CASSFGTGNEQFF
CDR3nt: TGTGCCAGCAGTTTTGGGACAGGAAATGAGCAGTTCTTC

v_gene: TRBV12-3/TRBV12-4
d_gene: -
abundance: many
j_gene: TRBJ2-1
CDR3aa: CASSFPRRGEQFF
CDR3nt: TGTGCCAGCAGTTTTCCCCGTCGGGGAGAGCAGTTCTTC

v_gene: TRBV12-3/TRBV12-4
d_gene: TRBD1
abundance: few
j_gene: TRBJ2-2
CDR3aa: CASSPTGGIGELFF
CDR3nt: TGTGCCAGCAGTCCGACAGGGGGCATCGGGGAGCTGTTTTTT

v_gene: TRBV7-3
d_gene: -
abundance: -
j_gene: TRBJ2-2
CDR3aa: CASSSLTSLEPGELFF
CDR3nt: TGTGCCAGCAGCTCACTGACTAGTTTGGAACCCGGGGAGCTGTTTTTT

v_gene: TRBV16
d_gene: -
abundance: few
j_gene: TRBJ2-7
CDR3aa: CASSHATGYEQYF
CDR3nt: TGTGCCAGCAGCCACGCCACGGGGTACGAGCAGTACTTC

v_gene: TRBV2
d_gene: -
abundance: few
j_gene: TRBJ2-7
CDR3aa: CASSEARSRFNEQYF
CDR3nt: TGTGCCAGCAGTGAAGCTAGGTCGCGGTTTAATGAGCAGTACTTC

v_gene: TRBV29-1
d_gene: -
abundance: many
j_gene: TRBJ2-1
CDR3aa: CSVDIRTEQFF
CDR3nt: TGCAGCGTTGACATTAGAACCGAGCAGTTCTTC

v_gene: TRBV27
d_gene: -
abundance: many
j_gene: TRBJ2-1
CDR3aa: CATSSPFRGRGIDEQFF
CDR3nt: TGTGCCACCAGTTCCCCCTTTCGGGGGCGAGGAATTGATGAGCAGTTCTTC

v_gene: TRBV27
d_gene: TRBD2
abundance: -
j_gene: TRBJ2-7
CDR3aa: CASSPGLAGSRQYF
CDR3nt: TGTGCCAGCAGCCCGGGACTAGCGGGAAGTCGGCAGTACTTC

v_gene: TRBV20-1
d_gene: TRBD1
abundance: few
j_gene: TRBJ2-7
CDR3aa: CSAETLDRGSISSYEQYF
CDR3nt: TGCAGTGCAGAGACATTGGACAGGGGGTCAATCAGCTCCTACGAGCAGTACTTC

v_gene: TRBV29-1
d_gene: -
abundance: few
j_gene: TRBJ2-1
CDR3aa: CSVDVRGSYNEQFF
CDR3nt: TGCAGCGTTGACGTACGAGGCTCCTACAATGAGCAGTTCTTC

v_gene: TRBV4-1
d_gene: -
abundance: many
j_gene: TRBJ2-7
CDR3aa: CASSQEGGLREQYF
CDR3nt: TGCGCCAGCAGCCAAGAGGGGGGTCTGCGCGAGCAGTACTTC